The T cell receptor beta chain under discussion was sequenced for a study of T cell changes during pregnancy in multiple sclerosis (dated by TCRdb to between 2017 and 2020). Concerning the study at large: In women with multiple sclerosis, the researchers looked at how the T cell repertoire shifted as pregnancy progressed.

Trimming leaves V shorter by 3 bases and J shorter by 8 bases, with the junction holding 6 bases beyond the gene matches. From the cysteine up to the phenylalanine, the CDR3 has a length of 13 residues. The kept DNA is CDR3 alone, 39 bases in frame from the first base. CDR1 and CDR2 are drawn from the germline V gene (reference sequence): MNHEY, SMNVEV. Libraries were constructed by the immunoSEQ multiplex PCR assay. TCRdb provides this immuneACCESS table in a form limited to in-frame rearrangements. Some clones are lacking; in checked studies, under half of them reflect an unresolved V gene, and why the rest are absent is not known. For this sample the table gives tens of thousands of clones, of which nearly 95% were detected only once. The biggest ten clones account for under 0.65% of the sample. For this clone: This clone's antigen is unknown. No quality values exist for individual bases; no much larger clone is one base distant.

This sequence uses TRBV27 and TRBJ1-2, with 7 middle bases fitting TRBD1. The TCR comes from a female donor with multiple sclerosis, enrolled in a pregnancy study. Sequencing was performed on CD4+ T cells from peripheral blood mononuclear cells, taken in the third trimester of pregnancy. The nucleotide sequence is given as TGTGCCAGCAGTTTCCGCAGGGGGAGCGGCTACACCTTC. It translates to CASSFRRGSGYTF.